This T cell receptor (beta chain) was captured by sequencing in a study of T cell responses to AZD1222 COVID-19 vaccine. CDR3 length equals 14 residues. The germline V gene encodes CDR1 MNHEY and CDR2 SVGAGI. V was pared by 2 bases and J by 1 base, with 8 bases between. The table came from immunoSEQ multiplex PCR; TCRdb's copy has only in-frame clones and leaves some out. The sample has about 140,000 clones, about 90% seen once. Analyses pooled second doses at about 4 or about 12 weeks. This clone showed up just a few times. The antigen is unknown. Study results and caveats: Among those given AZD1222, only six were seropositive at baseline. The donor group comprised mostly white British people and more females; the analysis possibly underestimated clonal diversity. Spike-specific TCR depth and breadth grew after two AZD1222 doses.

This chain joins TRBV6-5 and TRBJ2-5; unclear D gene. Source: peripheral blood, taken 28 days after the second AZD1222 dose. The TCR originated in an adult who received the AZD1222 COVID-19 vaccine. For the CDR3, the DNA is TGTGCCAGCAGTTACGGGTTAGCCCAAGAGACCCAGTACTTC. Its translation: CASSYGLAQETQYF.